The 6 T cell receptor beta chains reported below all come from one sample, sequenced in a study of blood T cell repertoires in COVID-19. Here immunoSEQ multiplex PCR was the method, and the copy in TCRdb shows in-frame clones only, minus some. The sample includes 110,000 or so clones, just over 85% of them seen just once. The specimen was peripheral blood. These receptors were collected from a human donor in a cohort sampled during active COVID-19.

The chain has TRBV19 and TRBJ1-5, with a tentative D call TRBD1 (5 bases). The CDR3 contains 12 residues. Germline V gene data show CDR1 as LNHDA and CDR2 as SQIVND (reference sequence). Trimming cost V 8 bases and J 7 bases, with 12 bases left between them. The CDR3 sequence is CASGYQGQPQHF. The CDR3 DNA follows: TGTGCCAGTGGTTACCAGGGACAGCCCCAGCATTTT.

This chain uses TRBV24-1 with TRBJ2-3, with TRBD2 matching 10 bases. This CDR3 has 17 amino acids. The V gene end was trimmed by 1 base and the J gene end by 1 base; junction bases not matched to a gene: 4. CDR1 is KGHDR, CDR2 SFDVKD, per germline. This CDR3 reads CATSDFPTSGGTDTQYF. The CDR3 DNA follows: TGTGCCACCAGTGATTTCCCCACTAGCGGGGGCACAGATACGCAGTATTTT.

The rearrangement joins TRBV11-2 to TRBJ2-7; 8 bases agree with TRBD1. J was trimmed by 3 bases and V by 5 bases; bases with no gene match: 9. Germline CDR1 and CDR2: SGHAT and FQNNGV. The CDR3 has 15 residues. CDR3: CASSQGSGQGYEQYF. The DNA of the CDR3 is TGTGCCAGCAGCCAGGGGTCCGGACAGGGCTACGAGCAGTACTTC.

CDR3 sequence: CASSRTGTGYGEKLFF. DNA of the CDR3: TGCGCCAGCAGCCGCACGGGGACAGGGTATGGGGAAAAACTGTTTTTT. The chain uses TRBV5-1 and TRBJ1-4; 9 bases line up with TRBD1. The V gene's germline CDR1 is SGHRS and CDR2 YFSETQ. After removal of 4 bases from V and 8 bases from J, the junction contained 12 bases not matched to a gene. CDR3 length equals 16 residues. Full variable domain (outside the CDR3, taken from reference TRBV5-1 and TRBJ1-4): KAGVTQTPRYLIKTRGQQVTLSCSPISGHRSVSWYQQTPGQGLQFLFEYFSETQRNKGNFPGRFSGRQFSNSRSEMNVSTLELGDSALYLCASSRTGTGYGEKLFFGSGTQLSVL.

This rearrangement joins TRBV5-8 to TRBJ1-1; D perhaps matches TRBD1 (6 bases). V was trimmed by 1 base and J by 1 base, leaving 11 bases between them. The CDR3 is 15 amino acids. CDR1 and CDR2 from the germline V gene are SGHTS and YDEGEE. The CDR3 coding sequence is TGTGCCAGCAGCTTGTGGGGGGGCAGGAACACTGAAGCTTTCTTT. This encodes CASSLWGGRNTEAFF.

This chain joins TRBV13 and TRBJ2-7; D might be TRBD2 (6 bases). Trimming took 5 bases from V and 3 from J, leaving 17 bases between them. Germline CDR1 PRHDT, CDR2 FYEKMQ (reference sequence). This CDR3 is 15 amino acids long. CDR3 bases: TGTGCCAGCAGCGGGGGGAGACTAGAGGGCTACGAGCAGTACTTC. This codes for CASSGGRLEGYEQYF.